The 14 T cell receptor beta chains given below trace back to one sample, sequenced in a study of molecular identifiers for immune sequencing clone quantification. TCRdb itself ran the PCR reads through MiXCR, one entry per CDR3 protein. In the table there are more than 450,000 distinct CDR3 sequences, under 30% of which are singletons. Sequenced input: naive CD8+ T cells from blood, with Jurkat cell RNA spiked in. As to subset: FACS-sorted CD8+CD4-CCR7+CD45RA+ naive T cells. The receptors derive from a human donor in good health. Some libraries in this study had Jurkat cell RNA spiked in.

The rearrangement links TRBV7-2 to TRBJ2-7; TRBD1 aligns across 10 bases. After removal of 4 bases from V and 5 bases from J, the junction contained 5 bases not matched to a gene. In germline, CDR1 is SGHTA, CDR2 FQGNSA. CDR3 length: 14 amino acids. Here the CDR3 DNA reads TGTGCCAGCAGCTCCTGGGGACAGGGGAACGAGCAGTACTTC. As protein: CASSSWGQGNEQYF.

This clonotype was counted once. A read error may account for a junction end that differs from germline. This chain links TRBV19 with TRBJ1-6, with 8 bases fitting TRBD1. CDR1 LNHDA and CDR2 SQIVND come from the germline V gene (reference sequence). The CDR3 contains 17 residues. CDR3 in amino acids: CASRPRDSGGGYSPLRF. CDR3 bases: TGTGCCAGTAGGCCCCGCGATTCAGGGGGCGGATATTCACCCCTCCGCTTT.

This clonotype occurred once. This may be a read error: a much more frequent sequence differs by one nucleotide. The V and J genes are TRBV4-2 and TRBJ2-7; possibly TRBD2 for D (6 bases). The ends were cut back, 4 bases at V and 5 bases at J, with 18 bases in the middle. The CDR3 is made up of 15 amino acids. Germline CDR1 and CDR2: LGHNA and YNFKEQ. In nucleotides, the CDR3 is TGTGCCAGCAGCCGGCAGGAGGGCCCTGGGGACGAGCAGTACTTC. Protein sequence: CASSRQEGPGDEQYF.

This clonotype has at least ten counts. J is TRBJ2-3 and V is TRBV7-9, with 9 bases matching TRBD1. The CDR3 consists of 16 residues. CDR1 and CDR2 from the germline V gene are SEHNR and FQNEAQ (reference sequence). With V trimmed by 5 bases and J by 2 bases, 8 bases remained unmatched. DNA for the CDR3: TGTGCCAGCAGCGTCACAGGGGGCAAGGACACAGATACGCAGTATTTT. Translation gives CASSVTGGKDTDTQYF.

This clonotype appeared many times. The CDR3 protein is CASSQGLARGTGELFF. As DNA, the CDR3 is TGCGCCAGCAGCCAAGGACTAGCGAGAGGCACCGGGGAGCTGTTTTTT. The rearrangement links TRBV4-3 to TRBJ2-2, with TRBD2 matching 8 bases. Looked up from germline, CDR1 is LGHNA and CDR2 is YSLEER. J was trimmed by 4 bases and V by 1 base; bases with no gene match: 5. The CDR3 spans 16 residues.

This clonotype showed up just a few times. The J gene is TRBJ2-2, the V gene TRBV19; D gene ambiguous. The CDR3 contains 15 residues. Trimming stripped 2 bases from V and 3 bases from J, with 10 bases between. Germline CDR1 reads LNHDA; CDR2 reads SQIVND (reference sequence). This chain's CDR3 is CASSIMWGYTGELFF. CDR3 in DNA: TGTGCCAGTAGTATAATGTGGGGATACACCGGGGAGCTGTTTTTT.

This clonotype was counted between two and nine times. This rearrangement joins TRBV27 to TRBJ1-1; D is perhaps TRBD1 (6 bases). Germline CDR1 MNHEY, CDR2 SMNVEV (reference sequence). V dropped 2 bases and J dropped 5 bases, with 15 bases sitting between them. The length of the CDR3 is 15 residues. Here the CDR3 reads CASSLGRGFSTEAFF. The CDR3 region has the DNA TGTGCCAGCAGTTTAGGCAGGGGCTTTTCAACTGAAGCTTTCTTT.

This clonotype was detected only a few times. This chain links TRBV30 with TRBJ1-1; D unclear. The CDR3 consists of 13 residues. Germline V gene data show CDR1 as GTSNPN and CDR2 as SVGIG (reference sequence). Trimming removed 0 bases from V and 1 base from J, with 6 bases in between. The chain's CDR3 is CAWSVGQNTEAFF. In DNA form, the CDR3 reads TGTGCCTGGAGTGTTGGCCAGAACACTGAAGCTTTCTTT.

The V call is TRBV20-1, the J call TRBJ2-2, with D possibly being TRBD2 (5 bases). There are 18 residues in the CDR3. Deletions cut 1 base from V and 0 bases from J, with 18 bases between. Germline assignment: CDR1 DFQATT and CDR2 SNEGSKA (reference sequence). The CDR3, as DNA: TGCAGTGCTAGAGGCGTTATAGTAGAGGGCCCGAACACCGGGGAGCTGTTTTTT. Its protein is CSARGVIVEGPNTGELFF.

This clonotype was seen ten or more times. The chain uses TRBV3-1 and TRBJ2-3; 7 bases are a match to TRBD1. Germline V gene sequence: CDR1 LGHDT, CDR2 YNNKEL (reference sequence). The CDR3 extends over 17 amino acids. The trim removed 2 bases at V and 1 base at J, leaving 9 bases unmatched. CDR3 residues: CASSQLAGTERTDTQYF. CDR3 coding DNA: TGTGCCAGCAGCCAACTAGCCGGGACAGAGCGCACAGATACGCAGTATTTT.

Details on this clonotype: One end of the junction is discordant with germline, which a read error may explain. V and J are TRBV4-1 and TRBJ2-7; D is ambiguous. Looked up from germline, CDR1 is MGHRA and CDR2 is YSYEKL. The CDR3 is 14 residues long. This CDR3 is CASSQEAFSYAQYF. CDR3 coding DNA: TGCGCCAGCAGCCAGGAAGCATTCAGCTACGCGCAGTACTTC.

This clonotype was seen many times. The J gene is TRBJ2-3, the V gene TRBV4-1; D call uncertain. V was shortened by 1 base and J by 6 bases, with 17 bases between the two germline ends. Germline V gives CDR1 MGHRA, CDR2 YSYEKL. This CDR3 has 16 amino acids. CDR3 nucleotides: TGCGCCAGCAGCCAAGTTCGGACGCCCGTTGATGATACGCAGTATTTT. It translates to CASSQVRTPVDDTQYF.

The chain has TRBV15 and TRBJ1-1; D gene uncertain. Germline V gives CDR1 LNHNV, CDR2 YYDKDF (reference sequence). CDR3 length: 13 amino acids. Deletions cut 5 bases from V and 4 bases from J, with 11 bases between. CDR3: CATSGEIRTEAFF. The CDR3 DNA reads TGTGCCACCAGCGGCGAGATACGCACTGAAGCTTTCTTT.

This clonotype came up a few times. V gene TRBV20-1 combines with J gene TRBJ1-1; 7 bases fit TRBD1. Germline CDR1 reads DFQATT; CDR2 reads SNEGSKA (reference sequence). The CDR3 sequence is 18 residues long. The trim removed 5 bases at V and 0 bases at J, leaving 18 bases unmatched. CDR3 region: CSALKYRDSDWMNTEAFF. CDR3 DNA sequence: TGCAGTGCTCTGAAATACCGGGACAGCGATTGGATGAACACTGAAGCTTTCTTT.